This entry lists 3 T cell receptor beta chains sequenced from one sample in a study of Ad26.COV2.S vaccination and SARS-CoV-2 variants. Treatment of the sample: 15 to 20 received Ad26.COV2.S at low or high dose, single or two shots; several received placebo; per-sample allocation not given. Samples were taken on day 63 after the first vaccine or placebo injection. Clones were read by immunoSEQ multiplex PCR, and TCRdb kept only the in-frame ones, dropping some. The sample shows 350,000 to 450,000 clones, approximately 84% of them seen only once. The source was peripheral blood, collected in a trial of Ad26.COV2.S vaccine versus placebo. Source of these receptors: a person between 18 and 65 years old who received the Ad26.COV2.S COVID-19 vaccine or a placebo.

The chain is built from TRBV6-5 and TRBJ2-7; TRBD2 matches 11 bases. The CDR3 consists of 16 residues. CDR1 is MNHEY and CDR2 is SVGAGI in the germline V gene. V gave up 0 bases and J gave up 5 bases; unmatched junction bases: 6. The CDR3 DNA sequence: TGTGCCAGCAGTTACTCGCGGACTAGCGGGTTCCACGAGCAGTACTTC. Translation: CASSYSRTSGFHEQYF.

The chain joins TRBV5-5 to TRBJ2-2; TRBD1 is a possible D gene (6 bases). The CDR3 has 14 amino acids. In germline, CDR1 is SGHKS, CDR2 YYEKEE (reference sequence). Trimming took off 2 bases at V and 6 bases at J, with 11 bases between the two ends. The CDR3 protein is CASSFQGWAGELFF. CDR3 DNA sequence: TGTGCCAGCAGCTTTCAGGGGTGGGCCGGGGAGCTGTTTTTT.

The V gene is TRBV3-1 (or the pseudogene TRBV3-2), the J gene TRBJ1-6, with D tentatively TRBD1 (6 bases). V dropped 4 bases and J dropped 10 bases, with 20 bases sitting between them. This CDR3 is built from 16 residues. Germline CDR1 is LGHDT and CDR2 is YNNKEL (reference sequence). CDR3 in DNA: TGTGCCAGCAGCCTTCGGGGGGCGGGGGTGCGATCACCCCTCCACTTT. It codes for CASSLRGAGVRSPLHF.